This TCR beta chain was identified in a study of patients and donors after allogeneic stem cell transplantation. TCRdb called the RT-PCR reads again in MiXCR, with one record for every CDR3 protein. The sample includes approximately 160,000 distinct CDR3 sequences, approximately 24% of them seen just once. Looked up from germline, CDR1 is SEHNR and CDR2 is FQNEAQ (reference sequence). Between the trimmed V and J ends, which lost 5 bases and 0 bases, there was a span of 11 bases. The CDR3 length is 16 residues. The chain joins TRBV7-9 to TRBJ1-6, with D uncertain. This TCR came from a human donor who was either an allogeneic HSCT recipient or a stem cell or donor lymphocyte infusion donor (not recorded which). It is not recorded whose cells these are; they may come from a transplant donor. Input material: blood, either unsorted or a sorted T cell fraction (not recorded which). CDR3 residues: CASSRVGSSYNSPLHF. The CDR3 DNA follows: TGTGCCAGCAGCCGGGTGGGGAGCTCCTATAATTCACCCCTCCACTTT.